This T cell receptor (beta chain) appears in the sequencing data of a study of shared clonotypes between healthy human individuals (dated by TCRdb to 2018 to 2020). For the study in its entirety: The cohort comprised a couple of women and a few men aged 18 to 49 years. Different laboratories and diverse techniques were used to prepare libraries and sequence TCR repertoires, to increase sequencing depth and limit assay-specific biases. For each donor, three plates each were used for CD4 naive and CD4 memory, two plates were used for CD8 naive, and one plate was used for CD8 memory. Blood TCR repertoires of 5 or 6 healthy adults were deeply sequenced to estimate repertoire size and the extent of clonotype sharing between individuals. Each donor's leukapheresis produced roughly between roughly 0.85 and 9.5 billion PBMCs.

Trimming takes 6 bases from V and 7 bases from J, and the germline ends sit 10 bases apart. The germline V gene specifies MDHEN as CDR1 and SYDVKM as CDR2. Its CDR3 holds 12 amino acids, cysteine through phenylalanine. The read is trimmed to its CDR3 DNA, 36 bases read in frame from base 1. Notes on this clone: Which antigen it targets is not known. No much larger clone is present one base from it, and per-base qualities are unavailable.

Study-level results and caveats: Naive subsets generally had larger estimated clonotype richness than memory subsets. Compared with non-shared clonotypes, the clonotypes found in all four sorted-subset donors had higher generation probabilities. Incomplete sequencing was indicated by rarefaction of sorted-subset datasets, despite the large sequencing depth. Only blood was sampled, and tissue TCR repertoires likely differ from those in blood. Because the study included a small number of donors, the genetic and exposure-history diversity represented was limited. Based on pairwise subsampling, the degree of clonotype sharing among donors was expected to be affected by sequencing depth. Roughly 5% of naive CD4, 3.5% of naive CD8, approximately 2.2% of memory CD4, and over 0.35% of memory CD8 clonotypes were shared across several donors.

Using the deep immunoSEQ assay, multiplex PCR amplified TCR CDR3 regions from genomic DNA. Genomic DNA extracted from each cell subset was distributed evenly over all wells of several immunoSEQ 96-well plates, and each plate served as one replicate. Each replicate PCR for sorted subsets received approximately 220 ng genomic DNA, equal to about 29,000 T cell genomes. Purified libraries were quantified with a Qubit 3.0 fluorometer, sized on a Bioanalyzer 2100, and re-quantified with the KAPA Library Quantification kit. Every immunoSEQ 96-well plate was sequenced on a dedicated single-read 150-cycle Illumina NextSeq 550 flow cell. The study's own analysis went as follows. Because the immunoSEQ output held only junctional sequences and lacked quality scores, the filtering could not match the filtering applied to full-length reads. Sequences were annotated with PyIR, a Python wrapper for IgBLAST v1.9, using IMGT germline references to assign V/J genes and CDR3. Any read was removed if the V/J assignment was weak (E-value above 1e-6), the CDR3 was missing, or the read contained stop codons, out-of-frame junctions, or ambiguous translated residues. V3J clonotypes were defined as sequences sharing the same inferred V gene, J gene, and CDR3 amino acid sequence. Percentage overlap between repertoires was computed as shared unique clonotypes divided by the size of the smaller repertoire. RTK rarefaction, the Chao1 estimator, and Recon v2.1 estimates of unobserved clonotypes were used to assess repertoire richness. Generation probabilities were computed with OLGA for all TCRbeta clonotypes obtained by the gDNA method from four donors. The immuneACCESS repertoire file appears here via TCRdb, limited to in-frame rearrangements. These files lack a portion of the clones; in checked studies, under half of the deficit traces to unresolved V genes, and the cause of the others is not known. The V and J calls and clone size are taken from that table; D and trimming were inferred from the DNA. The sample table lists about 2.4 million clones, 85% to 95% of them with a count of one. The top ten clones comprise around 0.14% of the sample.

The donors were healthy, HIV-negative adults who had no recently reported acute infections or vaccinations. Only Caucasian adults living in Nashville, Tennessee, USA were represented among the donors. Magnetic negative selection was used to enrich CD4+ T cells, after which naive cells were positively selected on CD45RA and the negative fraction became the memory subset. After blood collection by leukapheresis, PBMCs were isolated using Ficoll-Histopaque density gradient centrifugation and then cryopreserved in the vapor phase of liquid nitrogen. Purity and quantity of every magnetically sorted T cell population were checked by analytical flow cytometry. Genomic DNA was isolated from every sorted fraction and measured by UV absorbance on a Nanodrop 2000c.

This sequence originates from a man aged 18 to 30 in good health. Sequencing was performed on naive CD4+ T cells sorted from blood. In the paper's terms, the cell subset or site label means: CD45RA+ positively selected. Recombination joined TRBV28 with TRBJ2-1; the D gene assignment is ambiguous. The sequence in DNA is TGTGCCAGCAGCTCCATCCCTAATGAGCAGTTCTTC. Its translation is CASSSIPNEQFF.